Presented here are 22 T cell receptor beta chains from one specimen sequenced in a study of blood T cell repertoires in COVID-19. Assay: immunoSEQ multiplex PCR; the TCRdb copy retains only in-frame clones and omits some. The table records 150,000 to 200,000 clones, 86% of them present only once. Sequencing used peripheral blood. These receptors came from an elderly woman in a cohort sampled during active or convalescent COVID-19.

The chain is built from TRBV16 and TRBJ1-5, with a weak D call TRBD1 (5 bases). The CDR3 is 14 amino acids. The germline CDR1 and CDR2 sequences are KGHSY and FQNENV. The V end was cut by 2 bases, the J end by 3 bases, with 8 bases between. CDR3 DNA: TGTGCCAGCAGCCAAAGACAGCTCAATCAGCCCCAGCATTTT. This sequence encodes CASSQRQLNQPQHF.

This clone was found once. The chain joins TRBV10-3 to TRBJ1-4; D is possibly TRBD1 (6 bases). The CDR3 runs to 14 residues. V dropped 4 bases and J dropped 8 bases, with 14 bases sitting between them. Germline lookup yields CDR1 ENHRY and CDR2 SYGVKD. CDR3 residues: CAISGSGVREKLFF. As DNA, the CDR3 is TGTGCCATCAGTGGTTCAGGGGTTCGAGAAAAACTGTTTTTT.

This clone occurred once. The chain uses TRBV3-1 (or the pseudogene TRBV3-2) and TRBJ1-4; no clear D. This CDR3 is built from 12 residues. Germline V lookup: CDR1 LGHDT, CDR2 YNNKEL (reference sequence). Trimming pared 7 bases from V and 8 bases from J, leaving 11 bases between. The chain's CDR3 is CASTDPGEKLFF. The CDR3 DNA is TGTGCCAGCACTGATCCCGGGGAAAAACTGTTTTTT.

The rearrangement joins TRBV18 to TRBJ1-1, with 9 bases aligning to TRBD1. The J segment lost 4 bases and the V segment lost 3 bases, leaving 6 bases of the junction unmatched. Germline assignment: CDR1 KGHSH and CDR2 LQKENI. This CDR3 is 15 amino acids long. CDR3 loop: CASSPIQGASTEAFF. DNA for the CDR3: TGTGCCAGCTCACCGATACAGGGGGCGTCCACTGAAGCTTTCTTT.

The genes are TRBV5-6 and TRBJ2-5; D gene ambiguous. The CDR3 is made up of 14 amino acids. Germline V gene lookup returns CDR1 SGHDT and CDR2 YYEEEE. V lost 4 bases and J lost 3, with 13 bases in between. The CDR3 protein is CASSLMVAEETQYF. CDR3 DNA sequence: TGTGCCAGCAGCCTGATGGTCGCAGAAGAGACCCAGTACTTC.

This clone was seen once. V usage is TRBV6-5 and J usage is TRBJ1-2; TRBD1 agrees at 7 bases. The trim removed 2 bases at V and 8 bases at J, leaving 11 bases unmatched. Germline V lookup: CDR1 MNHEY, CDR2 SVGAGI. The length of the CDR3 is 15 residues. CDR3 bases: TGTGCCAGCAGTTACCTGACAGGGCCCATCGGGGGCTACACCTTC. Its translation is CASSYLTGPIGGYTF.

CDR3 DNA: TGCGCCAGCAGCTTGGCCAGCGCAGATACGCAGTATTTT. It translates to CASSLASADTQYF. This chain connects TRBV5-1 to TRBJ2-3; D is uncertain. The V and J ends lost 0 bases and 4 bases respectively, with 6 bases between them. Germline V gives CDR1 SGHRS, CDR2 YFSETQ. The CDR3 sequence is 13 residues long.

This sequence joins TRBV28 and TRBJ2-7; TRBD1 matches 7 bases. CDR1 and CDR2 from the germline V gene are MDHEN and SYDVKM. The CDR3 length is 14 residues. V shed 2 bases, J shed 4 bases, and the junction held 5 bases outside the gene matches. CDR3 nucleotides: TGTGCCAGCAGTTTAAATGTACAGGGGTACGAGCAGTACTTC. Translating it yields CASSLNVQGYEQYF.

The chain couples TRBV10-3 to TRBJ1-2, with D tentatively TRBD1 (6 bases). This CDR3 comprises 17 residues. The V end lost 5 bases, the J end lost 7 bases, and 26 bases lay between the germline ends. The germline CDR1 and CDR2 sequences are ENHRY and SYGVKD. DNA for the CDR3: TGTGCCATCAGTTCCCCTACAGGGAACCAGAGTTCCCTTGGCTACACCTTC. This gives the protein CAISSPTGNQSSLGYTF.

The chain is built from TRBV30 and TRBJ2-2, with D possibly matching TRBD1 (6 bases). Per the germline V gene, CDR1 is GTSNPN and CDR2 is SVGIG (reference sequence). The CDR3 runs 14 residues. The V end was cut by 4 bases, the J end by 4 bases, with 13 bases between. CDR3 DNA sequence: TGTGCCTGGAACCCCCTAGGGGGCACCGGGGAGCTGTTTTTT. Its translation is CAWNPLGGTGELFF.

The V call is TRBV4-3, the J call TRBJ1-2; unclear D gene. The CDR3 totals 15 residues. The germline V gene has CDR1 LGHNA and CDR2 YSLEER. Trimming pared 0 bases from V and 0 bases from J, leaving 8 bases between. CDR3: CASSQDLTTNYGYTF. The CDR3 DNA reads TGCGCCAGCAGCCAAGATCTAACTACTAACTATGGCTACACCTTC.

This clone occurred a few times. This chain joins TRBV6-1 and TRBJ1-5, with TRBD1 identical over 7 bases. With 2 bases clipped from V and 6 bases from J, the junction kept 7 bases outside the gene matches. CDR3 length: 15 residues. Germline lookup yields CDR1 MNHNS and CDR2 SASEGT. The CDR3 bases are TGTGCCAGCAGTGAACTGGGCAGGGGGACTCAGCCCCAGCATTTT. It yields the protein CASSELGRGTQPQHF.

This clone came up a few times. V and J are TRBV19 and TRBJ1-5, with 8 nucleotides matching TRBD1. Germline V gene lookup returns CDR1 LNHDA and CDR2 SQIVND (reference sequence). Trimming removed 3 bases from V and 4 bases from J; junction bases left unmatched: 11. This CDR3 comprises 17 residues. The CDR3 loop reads CASSMRYGTGSNQPQHF. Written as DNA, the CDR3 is TGTGCCAGTAGTATGAGATACGGGACAGGTTCAAATCAGCCCCAGCATTTT.

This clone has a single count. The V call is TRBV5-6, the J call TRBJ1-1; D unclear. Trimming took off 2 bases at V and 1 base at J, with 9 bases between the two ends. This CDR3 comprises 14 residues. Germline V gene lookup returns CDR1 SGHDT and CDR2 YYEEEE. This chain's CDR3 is CASSFRPGNTEAFF. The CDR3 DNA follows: TGTGCCAGCAGCTTTCGGCCAGGGAACACTGAAGCTTTCTTT.

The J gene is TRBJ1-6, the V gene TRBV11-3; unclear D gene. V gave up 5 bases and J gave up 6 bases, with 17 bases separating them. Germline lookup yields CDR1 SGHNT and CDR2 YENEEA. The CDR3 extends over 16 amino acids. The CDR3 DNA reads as TGTGCCAGCAGCCCCGGACTCACGCGGGTTAATTCACCCCTCCACTTT. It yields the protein CASSPGLTRVNSPLHF.

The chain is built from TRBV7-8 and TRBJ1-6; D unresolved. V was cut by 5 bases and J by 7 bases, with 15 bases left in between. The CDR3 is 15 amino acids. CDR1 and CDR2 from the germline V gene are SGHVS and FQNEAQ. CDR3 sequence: CASSLFGQPNSPLHF. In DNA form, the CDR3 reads TGTGCCAGCAGCCTGTTTGGCCAACCAAATTCACCCCTCCACTTT.

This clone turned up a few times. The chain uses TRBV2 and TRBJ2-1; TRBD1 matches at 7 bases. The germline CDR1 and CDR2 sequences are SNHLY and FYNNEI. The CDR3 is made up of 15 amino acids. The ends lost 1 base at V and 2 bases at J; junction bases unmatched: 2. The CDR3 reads CASSEGQGTYNEQFF. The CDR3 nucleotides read TGTGCCAGCAGTGAAGGACAGGGAACCTACAATGAGCAGTTCTTC.

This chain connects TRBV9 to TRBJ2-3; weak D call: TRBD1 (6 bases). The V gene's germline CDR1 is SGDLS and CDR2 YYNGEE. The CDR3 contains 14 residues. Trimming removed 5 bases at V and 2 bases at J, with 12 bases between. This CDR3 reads CASSEQGTTDTQYF. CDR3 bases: TGTGCCAGCAGTGAACAGGGAACCACAGATACGCAGTATTTT.

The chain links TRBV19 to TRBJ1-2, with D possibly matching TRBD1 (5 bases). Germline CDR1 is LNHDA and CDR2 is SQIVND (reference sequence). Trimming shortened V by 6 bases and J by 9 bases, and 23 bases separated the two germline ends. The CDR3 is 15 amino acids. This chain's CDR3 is CASSKMLIGVTRYTF. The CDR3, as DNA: TGTGCCAGTAGCAAGATGCTCATAGGGGTTACGCGCTACACCTTC.

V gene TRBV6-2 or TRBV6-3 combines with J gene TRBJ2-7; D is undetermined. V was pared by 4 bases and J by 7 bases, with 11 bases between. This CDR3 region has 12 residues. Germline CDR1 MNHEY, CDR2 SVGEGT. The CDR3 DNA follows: TGTGCCAGCAGTTCCCCGCGCTGGGAGCAGTACTTC. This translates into CASSSPRWEQYF.

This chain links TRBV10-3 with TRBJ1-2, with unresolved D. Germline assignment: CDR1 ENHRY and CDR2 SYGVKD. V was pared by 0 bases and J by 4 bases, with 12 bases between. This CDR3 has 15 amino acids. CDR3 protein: CAISESPGAGYGYTF. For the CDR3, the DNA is TGTGCCATCAGTGAGTCGCCAGGAGCGGGCTATGGCTACACCTTC.

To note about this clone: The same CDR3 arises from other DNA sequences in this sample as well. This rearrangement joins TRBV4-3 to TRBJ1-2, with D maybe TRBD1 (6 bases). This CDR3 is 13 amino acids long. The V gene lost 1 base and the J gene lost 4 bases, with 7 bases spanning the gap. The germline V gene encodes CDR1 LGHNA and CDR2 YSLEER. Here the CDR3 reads CASSQGRGYGYTF. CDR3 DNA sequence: TGCGCCAGCAGCCAAGGCAGGGGCTATGGCTACACCTTC.